A selection of T cell receptor beta chains follows, all from one sample in a study of blood T cell repertoires in COVID-19. Clones were read by immunoSEQ multiplex PCR, and TCRdb kept only the in-frame ones, dropping some. The sample has roughly 92,000 clones, approximately 89% seen once. The sample taken for sequencing was peripheral blood. The receptors shown here come from a man in his fifties with acute or convalescent COVID-19. CDR3s include the opening cysteine and the closing phenylalanine or tryptophan. The D gene is left open where the match is weak. Size tells how often a clone was seen (once, few, many) or the class of an expanded clone, and some rows leave it out.

size: -; J: TRBJ2-7; D: TRBD1; V: TRBV6-5; DNA: TGTGCCAGCAGTTACGGGCAGGGGGACTACGAGCAGTACTTC; CDR3: CASSYGQGDYEQYF
size: -; J: TRBJ2-5; D: -; V: TRBV7-3; DNA: TGTGCCAGCAGCTTAGTCCAGGGGTACCAAGAGACCCAGTACTTC; CDR3: CASSLVQGYQETQYF
size: -; J: TRBJ2-1; D: TRBD2; V: TRBV11-2; DNA: TGTGCCACCAAGCGGGATTCCTACAATGAGCAGTTCTTC; CDR3: CATKRDSYNEQFF
size: -; J: TRBJ1-1; D: TRBD1; V: TRBV6-1; DNA: TGTGCCAGCAGTGAAACGAAACAGGGGGCGAGAACTGAAGCTTTCTTT; CDR3: CASSETKQGARTEAFF
size: once; J: TRBJ1-2; D: -; V: TRBV6-6; DNA: TGTGCCAGCAGTTATAACGAGGCCTATGGCTACACCTTC; CDR3: CASSYNEAYGYTF
size: -; J: TRBJ2-2; D: TRBD2; V: TRBV7-6; DNA: TGTGCCAGCAGCTTAGCGACGGGACTAGCGGGACCCGGGGAGCTGTTTTTT; CDR3: CASSLATGLAGPGELFF
size: -; J: TRBJ1-2; D: -; V: TRBV30; DNA: TGTGCCTGGAGTGAGGGGCAGGGGCACTATGGCTACACCTTC; CDR3: CAWSEGQGHYGYTF
size: -; J: TRBJ2-3; D: -; V: TRBV28; DNA: TGTGCCAGCAGTCCAACAAACAAGGTTTGGGCCACAGATACGCAGTATTTT; CDR3: CASSPTNKVWATDTQYF
size: -; J: TRBJ1-6; D: -; V: TRBV18; DNA: TGTGCCAGCTCACCACTTGACGTGGGCTCACCCCTCCACTTT; CDR3: CASSPLDVGSPLHF
size: -; J: TRBJ2-2; D: -; V: TRBV3-1/TRBV3-2; DNA: TGTGCCAGCAGCCCGCAACAGGGCGACACCGGGGAGCTGTTTTTT; CDR3: CASSPQQGDTGELFF
size: -; J: TRBJ1-2; D: -; V: TRBV12-3/TRBV12-4; DNA: TGTGCCAGCAGTTTGGGCCCCTATGGCTACACCTTC; CDR3: CASSLGPYGYTF
size: -; J: TRBJ1-6; D: -; V: TRBV15; DNA: TGTGCCACCAGCGGGGCATACGAGGCCCTCCACTTT; CDR3: CATSGAYEALHF
size: few; J: TRBJ2-1; D: TRBD2; V: TRBV7-3; DNA: TGTGCCAGCAGCTACACTAGCGGGAGGACCTCCTCGGGGCAGTTCTTC; CDR3: CASSYTSGRTSSGQFF
size: once; J: TRBJ2-7; D: TRBD2; V: TRBV5-4; DNA: TGTGCCAGCAGGATCGGCGGCTCCAGGGACTACTCCTACGAGCAGTACTTC; CDR3: CASRIGGSRDYSYEQYF
size: -; J: TRBJ2-1; D: -; V: TRBV5-5; DNA: TGTGCCAGCAGCTTGTTAAATCCATCCTCCGGGGGTAGGAATGAGCAGTTCTTC; CDR3: CASSLLNPSSGGRNEQFF
size: -; J: TRBJ1-5; D: -; V: TRBV5-3; DNA: TGTGCCAGAAGCCACCCGGACTGTCTGGGTCAGCCCCAGCATTTT; CDR3: CARSHPDCLGQPQHF
size: -; J: TRBJ1-2; D: TRBD1; V: TRBV7-3; DNA: TGTGCCAGCAGTCCAGGGGGGAGTTATGGCTACACCTTC; CDR3: CASSPGGSYGYTF
size: few; J: TRBJ2-7; D: -; V: TRBV15; DNA: TGTGCCACCAGCAGAGTTGGGGGCCCCTACGAGCAGTACTTC; CDR3: CATSRVGGPYEQYF
size: few; J: TRBJ2-3; D: TRBD2; V: TRBV7-9; DNA: TGTGCCAGCAGCCACCGGGCTAGCGGAAGCACAGATACGCAGTATTTT; CDR3: CASSHRASGSTDTQYF
size: -; J: TRBJ1-6; D: -; V: TRBV5-6; DNA: TGTGCCAGCAGCTTAGGACAGTTCAATTCACCCCTCCACTTT; CDR3: CASSLGQFNSPLHF
size: -; J: TRBJ1-2; D: -; V: TRBV7-9; DNA: TGTGCCAGCAGCTTAGGGGAGTCCTATGGCTACACCTTC; CDR3: CASSLGESYGYTF
size: once; J: TRBJ1-1; D: -; V: TRBV9; DNA: TGTGCCAGCAGCCCCGACACAGGGAACACTGAAGCTTTCTTT; CDR3: CASSPDTGNTEAFF
size: few; J: TRBJ2-7; D: TRBD1; V: TRBV19; DNA: TGTGCCAGTAGTATAGGGACAGGACGAGACTACGAGCAGTACTTC; CDR3: CASSIGTGRDYEQYF
size: -; J: TRBJ1-5; D: -; V: TRBV27; DNA: TGTGCCAGCCTGCCCTTTTCGGGATTAGCCAATCAGCCCCAGCATTTT; CDR3: CASLPFSGLANQPQHF
size: -; J: TRBJ1-2; D: TRBD1; V: TRBV6-6; DNA: TGTGCCAGCAGTGGGACAGGGGGCGGAAGTAGCGGCTACACCTTC; CDR3: CASSGTGGGSSGYTF
size: -; J: TRBJ1-2; D: TRBD1; V: TRBV9; DNA: TGTGCCAGCAGCGTGGGGCCGGACAGGGGGCTCGGCTACACCTTC; CDR3: CASSVGPDRGLGYTF
size: -; J: TRBJ2-3; D: -; V: TRBV7-2; DNA: TGTGCCAGCAGCTTAGAATCCAGGCGAGATACGCAGTATTTT; CDR3: CASSLESRRDTQYF
size: -; J: TRBJ2-2; D: -; V: TRBV28; DNA: TGTGCCAGCATCCGAGGGGGGGGCGGCACCGGGGAGCTGTTTTTT; CDR3: CASIRGGGGTGELFF
size: -; J: TRBJ1-1; D: -; V: TRBV7-9; DNA: TGTGCCAGCAGCTTAGCACAGAACACTGAAGCTTTCTTT; CDR3: CASSLAQNTEAFF
size: -; J: TRBJ2-7; D: -; V: TRBV5-4; DNA: TGTGCCAGCAGCTTGAGGGCTGGTCAAGGGGGCGAGCAGTACTTC; CDR3: CASSLRAGQGGEQYF
size: -; J: TRBJ2-5; D: TRBD1; V: TRBV18; DNA: TGTGCCAGCTCACCTAGACAGGGGGCCGGGGAGACCCAGTACTTC; CDR3: CASSPRQGAGETQYF
size: -; J: TRBJ2-1; D: TRBD2; V: TRBV14; DNA: TGTGCCAGCAGCCAAGGGTTGGCTAGCGGGAGGGCTCGAATGGAGCAGTTCTTC; CDR3: CASSQGLASGRARMEQFF
size: -; J: TRBJ2-3; D: TRBD2; V: TRBV11-2; DNA: TGTGCCAGCAGCCAGGCGGGGGAGACGGATACGCAGTATTTT; CDR3: CASSQAGETDTQYF
size: -; J: TRBJ1-2; D: TRBD1; V: TRBV5-4; DNA: TGTGCCAGCAGCGTGGTGACAGGGTCCTATGGCTACACCTTC; CDR3: CASSVVTGSYGYTF
size: few; J: TRBJ2-7; D: TRBD2; V: TRBV6-8; DNA: TGTGCCAGCAGCGCCGGGACTAGCGGGAACGAGCAGTACTTC; CDR3: CASSAGTSGNEQYF
size: -; J: TRBJ2-7; D: -; V: TRBV9; DNA: TGTGCCAGCAGCGTAGGAGGCAGCTACTACGAGCAGTACTTC; CDR3: CASSVGGSYYEQYF
size: -; J: TRBJ1-6; D: -; V: TRBV5-1; DNA: TGCGCCAGCGGGGGAGGTTATAATTCACCCCTCCACTTT; CDR3: CASGGGYNSPLHF
size: -; J: TRBJ1-1; D: TRBD1; V: TRBV27; DNA: TGTGCCAGCTGTGGGACAGCACCGAACACTGAAGCTTTCTTT; CDR3: CASCGTAPNTEAFF
size: -; J: TRBJ2-1; D: TRBD2; V: TRBV4-1; DNA: TGCGCCAGCAGCCAAGGGACTAGGCGAAATGAGCAGTTCTTC; CDR3: CASSQGTRRNEQFF
size: -; J: TRBJ2-2; D: -; V: TRBV12-5; DNA: TGTGCTAGTGGTTTGGTACGCCCAGGACAGGCAGGGAGGACCGGGGAGCTGTTTTTT; CDR3: CASGLVRPGQAGRTGELFF
size: once; J: TRBJ2-3; D: -; V: TRBV19; DNA: TGTGCCAGTAGTATAAAGCACACAGATACGCAGTATTTT; CDR3: CASSIKHTDTQYF
size: -; J: TRBJ2-7; D: TRBD1; V: TRBV10-1; DNA: TGCGCCAGCAGTGAGGACGGGACAGGGCCTCTGGGCGAGCAGTACTTC; CDR3: CASSEDGTGPLGEQYF
size: -; J: TRBJ1-4; D: TRBD1; V: TRBV5-1; DNA: TGCGCCAGCAGTCGAACAGGGGGCGCGAATGAAAAACTGTTTTTT; CDR3: CASSRTGGANEKLFF
size: -; J: TRBJ2-3; D: TRBD2; V: TRBV29-1; DNA: TGCAGCGGGACTAGCGGGGCCCAAGATACGCAGTATTTT; CDR3: CSGTSGAQDTQYF
size: -; J: TRBJ1-2; D: -; V: TRBV21-1; DNA: TGTGCCAGCGCCCGATTAACAAATGCTTCTAACTATGGCTACACCTTC; CDR3: CASARLTNASNYGYTF
size: -; J: TRBJ2-5; D: -; V: TRBV28; DNA: TGTGCCAGCAGTAGGACAGCCCAAGAGACCCAGTACTTC; CDR3: CASSRTAQETQYF
size: -; J: TRBJ2-7; D: -; V: TRBV3-1/TRBV3-2; DNA: TGTGCCAGCAGCCAAGGACCTTCCGGGAGCTCCTACGAGCAGTACTTC; CDR3: CASSQGPSGSSYEQYF
size: -; J: TRBJ1-3; D: -; V: TRBV9; DNA: TGTGCCAGCAGCGTAGGGCAGGGTTCTGGAAACACCATATATTTT; CDR3: CASSVGQGSGNTIYF
size: -; J: TRBJ2-7; D: -; V: TRBV18; DNA: TGTGCCAGCTCACCGACGGCACAGGGTTCCTACGAGCAGTACTTC; CDR3: CASSPTAQGSYEQYF
size: -; J: TRBJ2-7; D: -; V: TRBV6-5; DNA: TGTGCCAGCAGTTACGAAAAACGGACAGCCGCCTACGAGCAGTACTTC; CDR3: CASSYEKRTAAYEQYF
size: -; J: TRBJ1-5; D: -; V: TRBV27; DNA: TGTGCCAGCAGTTTCCTAGGTGGCAATCAGCCCCAGCATTTT; CDR3: CASSFLGGNQPQHF
size: -; J: TRBJ2-5; D: -; V: TRBV12-5; DNA: TGTGCTAGTGGCCCAGGACAGACACAAGAGACCCAGTACTTC; CDR3: CASGPGQTQETQYF
size: once; J: TRBJ1-5; D: -; V: TRBV24-1; DNA: TGTGCCACCAGTGAGCCGACACGGAATCAGCCCCAGCATTTT; CDR3: CATSEPTRNQPQHF